This TCR beta chain was observed in a study of T cells after yellow fever vaccination. Across the study: Preparing low-cell-number fractions relied on SMART-Seq v4 Ultra Low Input. Study-wide findings and caveats: Only a minor proportion of clonotypes was detected across both CD4 and CD8 compartments.

There are a few counts of this clonotype. Its target is unknown. The CDR3 length is 14 residues. V gave up 3 bases and J gave up 5 bases; unmatched junction bases: 6. Germline V CDR1 and CDR2: SGHTA, FQGNSA. Generation of TCR cDNA used 5'RACE template switching (which added a universal primer site and UMIs). TCRdb processed the 5' RACE reads anew with MiXCR; each CDR3 protein has one entry. The table has a few hundred thousand distinct CDR3 sequences, roughly a sixth seen once. The chain combines TRBV7-2 with TRBJ1-2; TRBD1 agrees at 7 bases. Sample: PBMCs, taken before the yellow fever booster vaccination. This clonotype was obtained from a man aged 18 to 29 who received the YFV17D yellow fever vaccine. The chain's CDR3 is CASSLAGGPYGYTF. The CDR3, as DNA: TGTGCCAGCAGCTTGGCAGGGGGGCCTTATGGCTACACCTTC.